These 20 T cell receptor beta chains were sequenced from one sample in a study of CXCR3-negative and CXCR3-positive naive CD8 T cells. These receptors' targets are unknown. Preparation of TRB cDNA libraries relied on 5' RACE carrying UMI labels. Reanalyzing the 5' RACE reads, TCRdb keeps one entry per CDR3 protein, without DNA. This listing includes approximately 100,000 distinct CDR3 sequences. General study results and limits: Greater hydrophobicity was found in TRB CDR3s of CXCR3-positive naive cells than of CXCR3-negative naive cells.

The sample taken for sequencing was naive CXCR3+ CD8+ T cells from blood. The subset was: CD45RO-CCR7+CD27+CD95- naive CD8+ T cells expressing CXCR3 (TNR3+). The receptors originated from a human donor in good health. Some clones in this sample may be carry-over from other donors' samples.

J is TRBJ2-7 and V is TRBV25-1; TCRdb designates TRBD1, a call that cannot be tested without DNA. CDR1 MGHDK and CDR2 SYGVNS come from the germline V gene. The CDR3 spans 14 residues. This CDR3 reads CASSESRGRGEQYF.

The chain uses TRBV5-1 and TRBJ2-2; TCRdb designates TRBD1, a call that cannot be tested without DNA. Germline loops: CDR1 SGHRS, CDR2 YFSETQ. The CDR3 sequence is 15 residues long. CDR3 residues: CASSFGTAYTGELFF.

The V call is TRBV3-1, the J call TRBJ2-1; the TCRdb D gene call, TRBD1, has no DNA to confirm it. The germline gives CDR1 LGHDT, CDR2 YNNKEL (reference sequence). This CDR3 has 17 amino acids. The CDR3 reads CASSHAQGIRSYNEQFF.

The chain uses TRBV20-1 and TRBJ2-4. The CDR3 consists of 13 residues. CDR1 DFQATT and CDR2 SNEGSKA come from the germline V gene (reference sequence). This CDR3 reads CSADLEAKNIQYF.

This chain joins TRBV11-2 and TRBJ2-1; the D call of TRBD2 rests on TCRdb alone, since no DNA is present to check it. CDR1 and CDR2 (germline): SGHAT, FQNNGV. The CDR3 is 16 residues long. CDR3 region: CASSPPGLAGHNEQFF.

The chain couples TRBV7-2 to TRBJ2-1; TCRdb picks TRBD2, but there is no DNA to check that call. CDR1 is SGHTA and CDR2 is FQGNSA in the germline V gene. CDR3 length equals 14 residues. Here the CDR3 reads CASSPGLVGGEQFF.

This chain connects TRBV29-1 to TRBJ2-1; no DNA is available, so the TRBD2 call from TCRdb remains unchecked. Germline V gives CDR1 SQVTM, CDR2 ANQGSEA. The CDR3 consists of 17 residues. The CDR3 protein is CSAVAGTSGGSYNEQFF.

The chain couples TRBV7-6 to TRBJ2-1; TCRdb gives TRBD1 as the D gene, but with no DNA this cannot be confirmed. This CDR3 region has 15 residues. CDR1 and CDR2 from the germline V gene are SGHVS and FNYEAQ. CDR3 protein: CASSLALIGGDEQFF.

This CDR3 is CASSPDSRLSYNSPLHF. The V and J genes are TRBV7-2 and TRBJ1-6; TCRdb's D gene call, TRBD1, goes unchecked for lack of DNA. The CDR3 has 17 residues. Looked up from germline, CDR1 is SGHTA and CDR2 is FQGNSA.

V usage is TRBV28 and J usage is TRBJ2-5. This CDR3 has 17 residues. Germline V lookup: CDR1 MDHEN, CDR2 SYDVKM. CDR3 region: CASSWGSPTDGKETQYF.

The J gene is TRBJ1-1, the V gene TRBV7-6. Germline assignment: CDR1 SGHVS and CDR2 FNYEAQ. This CDR3 comprises 13 residues. The CDR3 sequence: CASSLATDTEAFF.

V and J are TRBV29-1 and TRBJ2-2; TCRdb selects TRBD1, and the lack of DNA leaves this call unchecked. Germline-derived CDR1 and CDR2 are SQVTM and ANQGSEA. The CDR3 is 12 amino acids. The CDR3 loop is CSPRGGTGELFF.

The chain combines TRBV29-1 with TRBJ1-2. This CDR3 spans 11 amino acids. Looked up from germline, CDR1 is SQVTM and CDR2 is ANQGSEA. The CDR3 loop reads CSVLANYGYTF.

The CDR3 sequence is CASSQVGARNTGELFF. V is TRBV4-1 and J is TRBJ2-2; TCRdb's D call, TRBD1, is unchecked because there is no DNA. Germline CDR1 reads MGHRA; CDR2 reads YSYEKL. CDR3 length: 16 residues.

The rearrangement links TRBV29-1 to TRBJ2-1; TCRdb returns TRBD2, unconfirmable since there is no DNA. From germline, CDR1 is SQVTM and CDR2 ANQGSEA. This CDR3 is 16 amino acids long. The CDR3 sequence: CSVEFTGTGAYNEQFF.

The chain employs TRBV29-1 and TRBJ2-5; absent DNA, TCRdb's TRBD2 call cannot be checked. Per germline, CDR1 SQVTM and CDR2 ANQGSEA. The CDR3 loop spans 13 amino acids. The chain's CDR3 is CSVSIGESKTQYF.

V usage is TRBV29-1 and J usage is TRBJ1-2; absent DNA, TCRdb's TRBD1 call cannot be checked. This CDR3 is built from 15 residues. Germline loops: CDR1 SQVTM, CDR2 ANQGSEA. The CDR3 sequence is CSVDLRGQGLKGYTF.

The V gene is TRBV12-3 or TRBV12-4, the J gene TRBJ2-1; the D call from TCRdb, TRBD2, cannot be confirmed without DNA. This CDR3 has 18 amino acids. The CDR3 spells CASSLIGLVSASYNEQFF.

The CDR3 sequence is CASSIYRDTYEQYF. The chain employs TRBV19 and TRBJ2-7; checking the TCRdb D call of TRBD1 is not possible without DNA. The CDR3 totals 14 residues. The V gene's germline CDR1 is LNHDA and CDR2 SQIVND (reference sequence).

V usage is TRBV14 and J usage is TRBJ1-2. The CDR3 sequence is 13 residues long. The germline CDR1 and CDR2 sequences are SGHDN and FVKESK. CDR3 loop: CASSGPATYGYTF.